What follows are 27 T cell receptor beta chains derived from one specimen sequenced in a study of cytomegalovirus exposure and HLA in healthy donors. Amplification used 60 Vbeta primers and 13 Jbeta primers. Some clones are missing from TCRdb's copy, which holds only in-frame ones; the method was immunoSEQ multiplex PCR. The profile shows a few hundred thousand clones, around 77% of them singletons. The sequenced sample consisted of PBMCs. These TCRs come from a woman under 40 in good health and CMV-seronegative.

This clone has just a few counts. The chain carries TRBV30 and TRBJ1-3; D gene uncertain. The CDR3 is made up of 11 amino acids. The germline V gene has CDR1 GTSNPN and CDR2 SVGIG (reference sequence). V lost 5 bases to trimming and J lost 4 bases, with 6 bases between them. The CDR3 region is CAWARGNTIYF. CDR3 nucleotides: TGTGCCTGGGCGAGGGGAAACACCATATATTTT.

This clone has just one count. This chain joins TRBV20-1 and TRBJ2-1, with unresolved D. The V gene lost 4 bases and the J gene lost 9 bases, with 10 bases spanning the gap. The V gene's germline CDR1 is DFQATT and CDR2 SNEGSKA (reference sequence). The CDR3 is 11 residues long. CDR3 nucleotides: TGCAGTGCTATACTACCTCCTGAGCAGTTCTTC. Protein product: CSAILPPEQFF.

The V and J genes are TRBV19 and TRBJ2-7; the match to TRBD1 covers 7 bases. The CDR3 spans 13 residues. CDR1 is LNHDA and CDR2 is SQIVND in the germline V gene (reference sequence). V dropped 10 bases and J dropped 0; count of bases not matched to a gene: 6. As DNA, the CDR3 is TGTGCCACACAGGGGTTAACCTCCTACGAGCAGTACTTC. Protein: CATQGLTSYEQYF.

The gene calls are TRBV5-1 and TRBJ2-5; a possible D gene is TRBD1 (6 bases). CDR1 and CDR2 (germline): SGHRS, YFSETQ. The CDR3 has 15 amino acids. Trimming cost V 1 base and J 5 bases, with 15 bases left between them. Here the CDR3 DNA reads TGCGCCAGCAGCTTGTCAGGGGACAAGGGGGAGACCCAGTACTTC. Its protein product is CASSLSGDKGETQYF.

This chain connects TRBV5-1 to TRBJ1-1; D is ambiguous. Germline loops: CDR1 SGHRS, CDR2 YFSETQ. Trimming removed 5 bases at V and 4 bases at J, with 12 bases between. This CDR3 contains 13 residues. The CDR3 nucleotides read TGCGCCAGCAGGCGAGACACCCTCACTGAAGCTTTCTTT. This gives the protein CASRRDTLTEAFF.

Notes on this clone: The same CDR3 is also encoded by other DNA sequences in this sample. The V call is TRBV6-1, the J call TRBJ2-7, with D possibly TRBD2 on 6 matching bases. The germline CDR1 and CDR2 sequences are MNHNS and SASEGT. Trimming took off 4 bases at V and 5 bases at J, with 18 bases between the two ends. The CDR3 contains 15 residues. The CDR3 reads CASSGYSPSGDEQYF. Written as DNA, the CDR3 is TGTGCCAGCAGTGGCTACAGTCCTTCGGGGGACGAGCAGTACTTC.

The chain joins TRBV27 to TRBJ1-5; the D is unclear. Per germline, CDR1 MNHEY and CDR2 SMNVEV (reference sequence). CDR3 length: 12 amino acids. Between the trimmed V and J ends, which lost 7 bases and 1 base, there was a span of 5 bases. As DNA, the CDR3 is TGTGCCAGCACAAAAAGCAATCAGCCCCAGCATTTT. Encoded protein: CASTKSNQPQHF.

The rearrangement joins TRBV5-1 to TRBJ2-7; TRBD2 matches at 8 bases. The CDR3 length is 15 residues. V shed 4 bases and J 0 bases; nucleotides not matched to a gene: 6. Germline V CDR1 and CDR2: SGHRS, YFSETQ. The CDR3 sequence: CASSHGLAISYEQYF. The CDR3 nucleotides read TGCGCCAGCAGCCACGGACTAGCAATCTCCTACGAGCAGTACTTC.

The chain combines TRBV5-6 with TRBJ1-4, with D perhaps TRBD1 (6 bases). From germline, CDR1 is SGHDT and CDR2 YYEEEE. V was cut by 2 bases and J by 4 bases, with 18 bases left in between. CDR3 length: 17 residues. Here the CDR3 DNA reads TGTGCCAGCAGCTTTGACTCGGGACACCGGATTAATGAAAAACTGTTTTTT. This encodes CASSFDSGHRINEKLFF.

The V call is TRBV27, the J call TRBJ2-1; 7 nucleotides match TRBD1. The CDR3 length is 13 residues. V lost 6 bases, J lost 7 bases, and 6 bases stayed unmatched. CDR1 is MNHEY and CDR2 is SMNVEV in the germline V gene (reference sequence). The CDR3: CASRPGGWNEQFF. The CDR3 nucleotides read TGTGCCAGCAGACCAGGGGGTTGGAATGAGCAGTTCTTC.

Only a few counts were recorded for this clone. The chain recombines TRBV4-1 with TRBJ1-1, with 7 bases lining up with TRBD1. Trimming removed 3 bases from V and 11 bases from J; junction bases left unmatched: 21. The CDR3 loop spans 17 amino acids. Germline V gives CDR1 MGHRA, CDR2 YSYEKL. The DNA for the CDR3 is TGCGCCAGCAGCCACGATCCCCCCCGGGACAGAATAACCTTGGCTTTCTTT. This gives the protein CASSHDPPRDRITLAFF.

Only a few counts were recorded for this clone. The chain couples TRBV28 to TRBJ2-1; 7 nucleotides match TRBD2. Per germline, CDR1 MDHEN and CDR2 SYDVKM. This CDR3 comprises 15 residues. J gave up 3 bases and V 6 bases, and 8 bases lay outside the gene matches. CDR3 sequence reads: CASSLADPLYNEQFF. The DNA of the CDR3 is TGTGCCAGCAGCCTAGCGGATCCGCTCTACAATGAGCAGTTCTTC.

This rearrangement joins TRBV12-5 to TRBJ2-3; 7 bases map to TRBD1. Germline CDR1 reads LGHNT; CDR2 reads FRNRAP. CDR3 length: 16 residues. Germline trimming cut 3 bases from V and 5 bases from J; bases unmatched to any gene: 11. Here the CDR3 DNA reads TGTGCTAGTGGTTTTTCCCCGACAGGGAAGGTAGATACGCAGTATTTT. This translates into CASGFSPTGKVDTQYF.

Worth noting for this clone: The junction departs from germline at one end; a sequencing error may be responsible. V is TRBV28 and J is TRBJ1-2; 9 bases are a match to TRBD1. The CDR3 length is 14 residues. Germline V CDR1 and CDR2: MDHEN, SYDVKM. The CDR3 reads CASSRDRTGDGYPF. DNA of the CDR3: TGTGCCAGCAGTCGCGACCGGACAGGGGATGGCTACCCCTTC.

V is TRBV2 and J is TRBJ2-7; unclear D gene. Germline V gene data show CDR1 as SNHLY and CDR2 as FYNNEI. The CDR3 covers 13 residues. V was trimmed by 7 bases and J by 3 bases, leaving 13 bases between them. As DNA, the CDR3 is TGTGCCAGCAAAATTGGTAGAATCTACGAGCAGTACTTC. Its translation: CASKIGRIYEQYF.

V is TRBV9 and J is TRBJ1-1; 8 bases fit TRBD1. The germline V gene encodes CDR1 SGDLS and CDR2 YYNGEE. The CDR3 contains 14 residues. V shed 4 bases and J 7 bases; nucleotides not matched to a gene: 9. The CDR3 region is CASSTRTGTGEAFF. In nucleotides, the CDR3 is TGTGCCAGCAGCACAAGGACAGGGACGGGTGAAGCTTTCTTT.

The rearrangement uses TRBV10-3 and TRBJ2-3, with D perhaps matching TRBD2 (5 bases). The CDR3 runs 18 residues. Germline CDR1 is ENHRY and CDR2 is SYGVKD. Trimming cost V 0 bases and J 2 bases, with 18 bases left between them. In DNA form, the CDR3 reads TGTGCCATCAGTGAGTCTCTTTCACGGAAGAGGGCCACAGATACGCAGTATTTT. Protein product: CAISESLSRKRATDTQYF.

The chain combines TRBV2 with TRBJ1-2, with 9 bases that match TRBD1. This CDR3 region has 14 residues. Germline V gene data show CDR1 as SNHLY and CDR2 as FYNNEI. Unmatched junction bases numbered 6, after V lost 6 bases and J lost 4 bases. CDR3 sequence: CASREGQGFYGYTF. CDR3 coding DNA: TGTGCCAGCAGGGAGGGACAGGGATTCTATGGCTACACCTTC.

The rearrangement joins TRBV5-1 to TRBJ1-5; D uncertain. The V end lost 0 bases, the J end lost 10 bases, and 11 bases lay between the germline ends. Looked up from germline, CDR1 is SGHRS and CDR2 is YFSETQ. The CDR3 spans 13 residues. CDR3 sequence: CASSLGGPRPQHF. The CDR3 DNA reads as TGCGCCAGCAGCTTGGGAGGGCCCCGTCCCCAGCATTTT.

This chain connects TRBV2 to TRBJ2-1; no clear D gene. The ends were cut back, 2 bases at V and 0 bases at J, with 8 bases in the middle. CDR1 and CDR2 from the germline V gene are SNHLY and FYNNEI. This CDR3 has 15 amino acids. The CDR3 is CASSELSSSYNEQFF. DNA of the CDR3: TGTGCCAGCAGTGAATTATCCAGCTCCTACAATGAGCAGTTCTTC. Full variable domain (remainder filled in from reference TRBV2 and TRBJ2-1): EPEVTQTPSHQVTQMGQEVILRCVPISNHLYFYWYRQILGQKVEFLVSFYNNEISEKSEIFDDQFSVERPDGSNFTLKIRSTKLEDSAMYFCASSELSSSYNEQFFGPGTRLTVL.

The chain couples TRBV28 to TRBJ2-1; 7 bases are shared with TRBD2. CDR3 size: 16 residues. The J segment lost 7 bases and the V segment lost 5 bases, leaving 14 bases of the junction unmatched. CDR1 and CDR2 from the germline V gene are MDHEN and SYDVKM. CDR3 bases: TGTGCCAGCAGTCCCAACGCGGGGGAGCCTCAAAATGAGCAGTTCTTC. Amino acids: CASSPNAGEPQNEQFF.

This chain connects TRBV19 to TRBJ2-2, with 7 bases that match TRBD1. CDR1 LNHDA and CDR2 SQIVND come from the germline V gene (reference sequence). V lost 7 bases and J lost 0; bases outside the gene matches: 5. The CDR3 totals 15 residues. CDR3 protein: CASKGGWANTGELFF. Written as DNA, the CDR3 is TGTGCCAGTAAAGGGGGCTGGGCGAACACCGGGGAGCTGTTTTTT.

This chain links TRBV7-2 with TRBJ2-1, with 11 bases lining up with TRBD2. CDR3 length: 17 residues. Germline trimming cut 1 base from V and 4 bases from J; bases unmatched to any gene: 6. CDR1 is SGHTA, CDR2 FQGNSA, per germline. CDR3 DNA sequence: TGTGCCAGCAGCTTAGTGGGTCTAGCGGGAGGTTACAATGAGCAGTTCTTC. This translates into CASSLVGLAGGYNEQFF. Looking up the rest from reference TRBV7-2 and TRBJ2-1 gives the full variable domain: GAGVSQSPSNKVTEKGKDVELRCDPISGHTALYWYRQSLGQGLEFLIYFQGNSAPDKSGLPSDRFSAERTGGSVSTLTIQRTQQEDSAVYLCASSLVGLAGGYNEQFFGPGTRLTVL.

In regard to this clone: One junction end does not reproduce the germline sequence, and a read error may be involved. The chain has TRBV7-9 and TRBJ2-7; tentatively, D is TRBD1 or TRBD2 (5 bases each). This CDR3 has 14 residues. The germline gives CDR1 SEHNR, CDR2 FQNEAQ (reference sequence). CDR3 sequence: CSSSLAPQGYEQYF. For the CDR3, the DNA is TGTTCCAGCAGCTTAGCGCCCCAGGGCTACGAGCAGTACTTC.

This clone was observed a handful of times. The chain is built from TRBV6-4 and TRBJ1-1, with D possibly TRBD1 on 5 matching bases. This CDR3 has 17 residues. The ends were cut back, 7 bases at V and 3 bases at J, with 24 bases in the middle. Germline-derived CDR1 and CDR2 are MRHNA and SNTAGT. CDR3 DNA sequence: TGTGCCAGCACTACTTTGGGAGTTGGGGAGGGGTACACTGAAGCTTTCTTT. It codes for CASTTLGVGEGYTEAFF.

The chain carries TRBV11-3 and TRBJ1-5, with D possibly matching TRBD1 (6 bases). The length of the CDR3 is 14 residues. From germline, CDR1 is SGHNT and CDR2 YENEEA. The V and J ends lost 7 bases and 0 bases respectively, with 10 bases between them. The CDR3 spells CASTWGHSNQPQHF. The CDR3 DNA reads TGTGCCAGCACCTGGGGGCATAGCAATCAGCCCCAGCATTTT.

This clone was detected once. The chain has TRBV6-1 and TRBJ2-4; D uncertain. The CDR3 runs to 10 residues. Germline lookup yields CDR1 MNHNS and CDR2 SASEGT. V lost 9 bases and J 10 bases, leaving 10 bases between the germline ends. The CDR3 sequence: CASLGLIQYF. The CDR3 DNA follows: TGTGCCAGTCTGGGCCTGATTCAGTACTTC.